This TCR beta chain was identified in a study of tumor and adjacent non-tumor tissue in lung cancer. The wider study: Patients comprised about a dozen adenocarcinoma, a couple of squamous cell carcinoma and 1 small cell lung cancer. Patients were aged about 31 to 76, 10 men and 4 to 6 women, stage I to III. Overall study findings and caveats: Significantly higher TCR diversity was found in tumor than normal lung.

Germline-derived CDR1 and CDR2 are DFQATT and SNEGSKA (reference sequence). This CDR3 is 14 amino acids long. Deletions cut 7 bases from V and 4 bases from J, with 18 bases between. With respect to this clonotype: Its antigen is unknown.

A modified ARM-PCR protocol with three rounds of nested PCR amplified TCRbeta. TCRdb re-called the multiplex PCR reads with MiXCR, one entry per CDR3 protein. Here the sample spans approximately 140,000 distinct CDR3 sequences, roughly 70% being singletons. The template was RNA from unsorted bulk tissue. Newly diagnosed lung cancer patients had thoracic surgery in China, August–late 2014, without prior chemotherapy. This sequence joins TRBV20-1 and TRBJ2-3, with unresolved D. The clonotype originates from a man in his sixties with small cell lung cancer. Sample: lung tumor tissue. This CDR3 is CSGVGPPRADTQYF. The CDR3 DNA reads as TGCAGTGGGGTTGGCCCGCCCCGTGCAGATACGCAGTATTTT.